The clone carrying this TCR beta chain showed up just once. These data belong to a study of blood T cell repertoires in COVID-19. Looking at the study overall: From the United States, Italy and Spain came samples of acute and convalescent COVID-19. From T cells, B-cell-depleted T cells, or PBMCs came the material, which was cDNA or gDNA.

Per the original data handling: Amplification with reference gene primers provided the estimates of nucleated cell counts. The repertoire was sequenced with immunoSEQ multiplex PCR; TCRdb's copy has only in-frame clones and lacks some. V and J calls and clone size are copied from that table; D and trimming were computed from the DNA. The table records around 170,000 clones, about 87% of them present only once. This TCR was recovered from a young woman with acute or convalescent COVID-19. The material sequenced was peripheral blood.

In DNA form, the CDR3 reads TGTGCCAGCAGTTTAATCGGGGCTAGCGGGACCTCTAGCACAGATACGCAGTATTTT. It translates to CASSLIGASGTSSTDTQYF. The rearrangement joins TRBV27 to TRBJ2-3; 9 bases align to TRBD2. Germline CDR1 is MNHEY and CDR2 is SMNVEV (reference sequence). J was trimmed by 0 bases and V by 2 bases; bases with no gene match: 12. CDR3 size: 19 residues.